A selection of T cell receptor beta chains follows, all from one sample in a study of blood T cell repertoires in COVID-19. Assay used: immunoSEQ multiplex PCR; TCRdb lists only in-frame clones, some missing. The sample holds roughly 68,000 clones, approximately 86% seen once. What was sequenced was peripheral blood. Receptor source: an elderly man with active COVID-19. Both conserved end residues are trimmed from each CDR3. The order of the fields is V gene, J gene, D gene, clone size, CDR3 protein. The D gene is left open where the match is weak. For some rows the clone size is stated as once, few or many, or as a class when expanded; others skip it.

>TRBV6-5|TRBJ2-1|TRBD2|.
ASRAGIYNEQF
>TRBV5-5|TRBJ2-5|.|.
ASSRIQETQY
>TRBV7-2|TRBJ2-1|.|.
ASTLAGNNEQF
>TRBV4-2|TRBJ2-1|.|.
ASSPPTGSHNEQF
>TRBV28|TRBJ1-1|TRBD1|.
ASSLGQGALNTEAF
>TRBV10-3|TRBJ2-2|.|.
AISDQGGTGELF
>TRBV14|TRBJ2-4|.|.
ASSQEMGLAKNIQY
>TRBV27|TRBJ2-7|.|.
ASRRTAPGEQY
>TRBV7-2|TRBJ1-6|.|.
ASSLSSGGSPLH
>TRBV5-1|TRBJ2-1|TRBD2|.
ASSPPSGGVSEQF
>TRBV7-6|TRBJ1-2|TRBD1|.
ASSQGWDRGNGYT
>TRBV4-3|TRBJ2-3|TRBD1|.
ASSQEIRDRGTDTQY
>TRBV24-1|TRBJ2-3|TRBD1|.
ATAGGLSTDTQY
>TRBV6-5|TRBJ2-2|TRBD1|.
ASRKQGALSGELF
>TRBV7-9|TRBJ2-3|TRBD2|.
ASSFGGGRSDTQY
>TRBV4-1|TRBJ1-2|TRBD1|.
ASSQVGQDAYT
>TRBV9|TRBJ2-3|.|once
ASSVTGHQNTDTQY
>TRBV7-9|TRBJ2-7|.|.
ASSLPGLNEQY